This is a list of T cell receptor beta chains from one sample in a study of cytomegalovirus exposure and HLA in healthy donors. Measured with immunoSEQ multiplex PCR; TCRdb has only the in-frame clones, and not every one. The table includes 50,000 to 75,000 clones, roughly 84% detected once. What was sequenced was PBMCs. Receptor source: a human donor in good health. The CDR3 runs from the conserved cysteine through the conserved F or W. The D gene is left open where the match is weak. The listing skips clone size in some rows; elsewhere it reads once, few, many or a size class.

v_gene,abundance,d_gene,j_gene,CDR3aa,CDR3nt
TRBV9,few,TRBD2,TRBJ2-1,CASSPGGAGGQNEQFF,TGTGCCAGCAGCCCCGGGGGAGCGGGGGGGCAAAATGAGCAGTTCTTC
TRBV7-2,-,TRBD1,TRBJ1-4,CASSFPTGGGGEKLFF,TGTGCCAGCAGCTTTCCGACAGGGGGAGGCGGTGAAAAACTGTTTTTT
TRBV6-5,-,TRBD2,TRBJ2-3,CASSKIAGGGDTQYF,TGTGCCAGCAGTAAAATAGCGGGAGGGGGTGATACGCAGTATTTT
TRBV9,-,TRBD2,TRBJ2-3,CASSAQLAGGLTQYF,TGTGCCAGCAGCGCCCAACTAGCGGGAGGTCTTACGCAGTATTTT
TRBV5-1,-,-,TRBJ2-3,CASSLAFIRRSSTDTQYF,TGCGCCAGCAGCTTGGCCTTCATACGTCGGTCTAGCACAGATACGCAGTATTTT
TRBV27,-,-,TRBJ1-5,CASSPQDRGNQPQHF,TGTGCCAGCAGTCCCCAAGACAGAGGCAATCAGCCCCAGCATTTT
TRBV5-8,once,-,TRBJ1-2,CASSLPAGFYGYTF,TGTGCCAGCAGCTTACCCGCAGGGTTCTATGGCTACACCTTC
TRBV7-9,-,-,TRBJ2-2,CASSLIISSGTGELFF,TGTGCCAGCAGCCTCATAATATCCAGTGGCACCGGGGAGCTGTTTTTT
TRBV6-5,-,TRBD1,TRBJ2-7,CASSYIRPGQGGEQYF,TGTGCCAGCAGTTACATTCGCCCCGGACAGGGCGGCGAGCAGTACTTC
TRBV15,-,-,TRBJ2-2,CATSRRRTNTGELFF,TGTGCCACCAGCAGACGTAGGACGAACACCGGGGAGCTGTTTTTT
TRBV7-6,-,-,TRBJ1-3,CASSQQAVSGNTIYF,TGTGCCAGCAGCCAACAGGCCGTCTCTGGAAACACCATATATTTT
TRBV7-2,-,TRBD2,TRBJ2-2,CASSSRTSGDTGELFF,TGTGCCAGCAGCTCCCGGACTAGCGGGGACACCGGGGAGCTGTTTTTT
TRBV29-1,-,TRBD1,TRBJ2-7,CSVSNYRGRKYEQYF,TGCAGCGTTTCCAACTACAGGGGAAGGAAATACGAGCAGTACTTC
TRBV29-1,-,TRBD1,TRBJ1-1,CSVLGQGLNTEAFF,TGCAGCGTTTTGGGACAGGGTTTGAACACTGAAGCTTTCTTT
TRBV7-9,-,-,TRBJ1-5,CASSPARFNQPQHF,TGTGCCAGCAGCCCCGCGAGGTTCAATCAGCCCCAGCATTTT
TRBV25-1,once,-,TRBJ1-3,CASMFSGGNTIYF,TGTGCCAGCATGTTTTCGGGGGGAAACACCATATATTTT
TRBV18,-,TRBD2,TRBJ2-1,CASSPSWAGDNEQFF,TGTGCCAGCTCACCTAGTTGGGCGGGGGATAATGAGCAGTTCTTC
TRBV7-2,-,TRBD1,TRBJ2-1,CASSLVTGGPYNEQFF,TGTGCCAGCAGCTTAGTAACAGGGGGTCCCTACAATGAGCAGTTCTTC
TRBV11-3,-,-,TRBJ1-2,CASSLEGCRQGNDGYTF,TGTGCCAGCAGCTTAGAAGGTTGCCGGCAGGGTAATGATGGCTACACCTTC
TRBV7-9,-,TRBD2,TRBJ2-1,CSSSFASGRGSSYNEQFF,TGTTCCAGCAGCTTCGCTAGCGGGAGGGGAAGCTCCTACAATGAGCAGTTCTTC
TRBV30,-,-,TRBJ1-6,CAWSVTDNNSPLHF,TGTGCCTGGAGTGTTACAGATAATAATTCACCCCTCCACTTT
TRBV7-6,-,TRBD1,TRBJ1-5,CASSEYRGQPQHF,TGTGCCAGCAGCGAATACAGGGGACAGCCCCAGCATTTT
TRBV9,-,TRBD1,TRBJ2-3,CASSTAQGAGTDTQYF,TGTGCCAGCAGCACCGCACAGGGGGCCGGAACAGATACGCAGTATTTT
TRBV19,-,-,TRBJ1-3,CASSMGRDSGNTIYF,TGTGCCAGTAGTATGGGCCGTGACTCTGGAAACACCATATATTTT
TRBV25-1,few,-,TRBJ1-2,CASSARGAFYGYTF,TGTGCCAGCAGTGCACGCGGGGCCTTCTATGGCTACACCTTC
TRBV6-1,-,-,TRBJ1-1,CASSPTRSVTEAFF,TGTGCCAGCAGTCCGACCAGGTCGGTTACTGAAGCTTTCTTT
TRBV2,-,-,TRBJ1-1,CASSGTDFMNTEAFF,TGTGCCAGCAGTGGGACGGACTTCATGAACACTGAAGCTTTCTTT
TRBV27,-,-,TRBJ2-1,CASSSTGFYSYNEQFF,TGTGCCAGCAGTTCTACGGGGTTTTACTCCTACAATGAGCAGTTCTTC
TRBV7-9,-,-,TRBJ1-1,CSSSFLLGSFF,TGTTCCAGCAGCTTTTTACTAGGATCGTTCTTT